The 31 T cell receptor beta chains reported below all come from one sample, sequenced in a study of regulatory T cells in long-lasting Graves disease. The authors built TCR beta libraries using iRepertoire HTBI primers and Arm-PCR of CDR3 regions. In TCRdb, the multiplex PCR reads were re-called with MiXCR into one record per CDR3 protein. This table has under 250,000 distinct CDR3 sequences, roughly a fifth appearing once. Time point here: newly diagnosed GD, antithyroid drugs for less than 3 months. RNA extracted from PBMCs served as the sequencing template. The same data also contributed to another study, on T cells in Graves' hyperthyroidism and ophthalmopathy.

The sample here was peripheral blood mononuclear cells (PBMCs), taken at new diagnosis, from a patient treated with antithyroid drugs. The receptors shown here come from a woman aged 30 to 39 with Graves disease.

This clonotype was recorded many times. The rearrangement links TRBV11-3 to TRBJ2-1, with 7 nucleotides matching TRBD2. CDR3 length: 15 amino acids. V lost 4 bases to trimming and J lost 9 bases; unmatched junction nucleotides: 12. CDR1 and CDR2 (germline): SGHNT, YENEEA. CDR3 nucleotide sequence: TGTGCCAGCAGCTCCACTAGCGCCCCAAGAGGTGAGCAGTTCTTC. This gives the protein CASSSTSAPRGEQFF. The full variable domain, its missing parts supplied by reference TRBV11-3 and TRBJ2-1, is EAGVVQSPRYKIIEKKQPVAFWCNPISGHNTLYWYLQNLGQGPELLIRYENEEAVDDSQLPKDRFSAERLKGVDSTLKIQPAELGDSAVYLCASSSTSAPRGEQFFGPGTRLTVL.

The chain couples TRBV15 to TRBJ1-6, with D perhaps TRBD1 (5 bases). The CDR3 sequence is 14 residues long. Looked up from germline, CDR1 is LNHNV and CDR2 is YYDKDF (reference sequence). V shed 8 bases and J shed 7 bases, with 15 bases lying between them. CDR3 amino acids: CATGRDRGNSPLHF. CDR3 DNA: TGTGCCACCGGGCGGGACCGGGGGAATTCACCCCTCCACTTT.

The DNA of the CDR3 is TGTGCCAGCAGCTTAAGCGCCAGCCAGTCTGGGGCCAACGTCCTGACTTTC. Protein sequence: CASSLSASQSGANVLTF. V usage is TRBV11-2 and J usage is TRBJ2-6; D gene unclear. Between the trimmed V and J ends, which lost 2 bases and 1 base, there was a span of 12 bases. CDR3 length equals 17 residues. From germline, CDR1 is SGHAT and CDR2 FQNNGV.

With regard to this clonotype: A much larger clone is a single base away; this may be a read error. The chain employs TRBV28 and TRBJ1-1; no clear D gene. The V gene's germline CDR1 is MDHEN and CDR2 SYDVKM. The ends were cut back, 3 bases at V and 0 bases at J, with 8 bases in the middle. The CDR3 covers 14 residues. The CDR3 protein is CASSFDGLNTEAFF. The CDR3 DNA reads as TGTGCCAGCAGTTTTGACGGTCTGAACACTGAAGCTTTCTTT.

This clonotype was picked up many times. The genes are TRBV30 and TRBJ2-7; D remains unclear. CDR1 is GTSNPN, CDR2 SVGIG, per germline (reference sequence). The V gene lost 0 bases and the J gene lost 4 bases, with 4 bases spanning the gap. There are 11 residues in the CDR3. In DNA form, the CDR3 reads TGTGCCTGGAGTGTGAGTTACGAGCAGTACTTC. Translation gives CAWSVSYEQYF.

This clonotype was seen at least ten times. This sequence joins TRBV2 and TRBJ1-2; tentatively, D is TRBD1 (6 bases). The CDR3 consists of 14 residues. Trimming shortened V by 2 bases and J by 0 bases, and 7 bases separated the two germline ends. The germline V gene encodes CDR1 SNHLY and CDR2 FYNNEI. DNA of the CDR3: TGTGCCAGCAGTGAAAGGGGGTCTAACTATGGCTACACCTTC. Its translation is CASSERGSNYGYTF.

This clonotype occurred many times. This rearrangement joins TRBV20-1 to TRBJ1-3; D not resolved. Trimming removed 1 base from V and 0 bases from J, with 7 bases in between. The germline V gene has CDR1 DFQATT and CDR2 SNEGSKA (reference sequence). This CDR3 spans 14 amino acids. CDR3 sequence (DNA): TGCAGTGCTAGAGCCTCAACCTCTGGAAACACCATATATTTT. Its translation is CSARASTSGNTIYF.

Details on this clonotype: A far larger clone is one nucleotide away, so this likely arose from a read error. This sequence joins TRBV7-8 and TRBJ2-1; TRBD2 matches at 10 bases. The CDR3 runs to 17 residues. V lost 4 bases and J lost 0; bases outside the gene matches: 6. Germline V lookup: CDR1 SGHVS, CDR2 FQNEAQ. CDR3 nucleotide sequence: TGTGCCAGCAGCTACGTGGCTAGCGGGAGCTCCTACAATGAGCAGTTCTTC. This gives the protein CASSYVASGSSYNEQFF.

This clonotype was recorded at least ten times. V usage is TRBV30 and J usage is TRBJ2-2; maybe TRBD2 (5 bases). Germline V gene sequence: CDR1 GTSNPN, CDR2 SVGIG (reference sequence). V gave up 3 bases and J gave up 4 bases, with 9 bases separating them. This CDR3 is built from 13 residues. Written as DNA, the CDR3 is TGTGCCTGGAGCCCTGGACTCACCGGGGAGCTGTTTTTT. This sequence encodes CAWSPGLTGELFF.

This clonotype was seen many times. This sequence joins TRBV28 and TRBJ1-1; maybe TRBD1 (5 bases). This CDR3 has 15 residues. V was clipped by 1 base and J by 1 base, with 10 bases between them. Germline V gene lookup returns CDR1 MDHEN and CDR2 SYDVKM. As DNA, the CDR3 is TGTGCCAGCAGTTTATTAGGAGGGGAGAACACTGAAGCTTTCTTT. It translates to CASSLLGGENTEAFF.

The chain links TRBV12-3 or TRBV12-4 to TRBJ2-2; 13 bases align to TRBD2. The CDR3 consists of 22 residues. V trimming: 3 bases; J trimming: 5 bases; junction bases outside the gene matches: 21. CDR3: CASSLWGSWVLAGGPRTGELFF. As DNA, the CDR3 is TGTGCCAGCAGTTTGTGGGGGTCGTGGGTACTAGCGGGGGGGCCACGTACCGGGGAGCTGTTTTTT.

The table lists this clonotype with many counts. This may come from a read error, since a much larger clone is one base off. This rearrangement joins TRBV30 to TRBJ1-1; no definite D call. The CDR3 covers 13 residues. Germline V lookup: CDR1 GTSNPN, CDR2 SVGIG (reference sequence). DNA for the CDR3: TGTGCCTGGAGCCGAGACTGGAACACTGAAGCTTCCTTT. Translating gives CAWSRDWNTEASF.

This clonotype was recorded at least ten times. This chain links TRBV12-3 or TRBV12-4 with TRBJ2-3; TRBD2 might be the D (5 bases). V was trimmed by 8 bases and J by 4 bases, leaving 13 bases between them. The CDR3 loop spans 13 amino acids. The CDR3 coding sequence is TGTGCCAGCTCACGGGGAAAAGCAGATACGCAGTATTTT. Translated, it gives CASSRGKADTQYF.

The CDR3: CASSLAGAAKDTQYF. CDR3 coding DNA: TGTGCCAGCAGCTTAGCGGGGGCGGCCAAGGATACGCAGTATTTT. J is TRBJ2-3 and V is TRBV7-9; D is possibly TRBD1 (6 bases). CDR1 and CDR2 (germline): SEHNR, FQNEAQ (reference sequence). CDR3 length equals 15 residues. With 0 bases removed from V and 6 bases from J, the gap between germline ends came to 13 bases. The full variable domain, with the rest looked up from reference TRBV7-9 and TRBJ2-3, is DTGVSQNPRHKITKRGQNVTFRCDPISEHNRLYWYRQTLGQGPEFLTYFQNEAQLEKSRLLSDRFSAERPKGSFSTLEIQRTEQGDSAMYLCASSLAGAAKDTQYFGPGTRLTVL.

This clonotype has ten or more counts. V usage is TRBV3-1 and J usage is TRBJ1-5, with 10 nucleotides matching TRBD1. V was clipped by 7 bases and J by 6 bases; unmatched bases: 6. Per the germline V gene, CDR1 is LGHDT and CDR2 is YNNKEL (reference sequence). The CDR3 totals 14 residues. CDR3: CASMQTGGGQPQHF. Here the CDR3 DNA reads TGTGCCAGCATGCAGACAGGGGGCGGTCAGCCCCAGCATTTT.

This clonotype is deemed medium-sized. The chain is built from TRBV12-3 or TRBV12-4 and TRBJ1-1, with D tentatively TRBD1 (6 bases). CDR3 length: 13 amino acids. The V gene lost 7 bases and the J gene lost 5 bases, with 14 bases spanning the gap. The CDR3 spells CASTSFDRTEAFF. The CDR3 DNA reads as TGTGCCAGCACCTCCTTCGACAGGACTGAAGCTTTCTTT.

This clonotype was seen ten or more times. The chain joins TRBV5-6 to TRBJ1-4; 8 bases are a match to TRBD1. J gave up 2 bases and V 7 bases, and 4 bases lay outside the gene matches. The V gene's germline CDR1 is SGHDT and CDR2 YYEEEE. There are 14 residues in the CDR3. The CDR3 reads CASCPGGTNEKLFF. The DNA for the CDR3 is TGTGCCAGCTGCCCAGGGGGCACTAATGAAAAACTGTTTTTT.

This clonotype was observed a handful of times. CDR3 sequence: CASGDGGPGEQFF. CDR3 nucleotide sequence: TGTGCCAGCGGGGACGGGGGGCCAGGAGAGCAGTTCTTC. J is TRBJ2-1 and V is TRBV7-9; D might be TRBD2 (7 bases). CDR1 SEHNR and CDR2 FQNEAQ come from the germline V gene (reference sequence). This CDR3 contains 13 residues. With 8 bases removed from V and 10 bases from J, the gap between germline ends came to 18 bases.

This clonotype was detected ten times or more. This chain links TRBV6-1 with TRBJ1-1, with 8 nucleotides matching TRBD1. This CDR3 spans 15 amino acids. Germline V gene sequence: CDR1 MNHNS, CDR2 SASEGT. V dropped 3 bases and J dropped 1; count of bases not matched to a gene: 4. The CDR3 DNA reads as TGTGCCAGCAGTGACATGGGACAGGCGAACACTGAAGCTTTCTTT. It specifies CASSDMGQANTEAFF.

This clonotype appeared many times. The gene calls are TRBV2 and TRBJ1-6, with 7 bases lining up with TRBD1. The J segment lost 7 bases and the V segment lost 7 bases, leaving 13 bases of the junction unmatched. Germline assignment: CDR1 SNHLY and CDR2 FYNNEI. The CDR3 length is 16 residues. CDR3 region: CASITGGQWNNSPLHF. Here the CDR3 DNA reads TGTGCCAGCATCACGGGGGGACAGTGGAACAATTCACCCCTCCACTTT.

This clonotype was seen repeatedly, ten times or more. The chain links TRBV20-1 to TRBJ2-7; D may be TRBD2 (5 bases). The V end lost 6 bases, the J end lost 1 base, and 13 bases lay between the germline ends. The germline V gene has CDR1 DFQATT and CDR2 SNEGSKA (reference sequence). The CDR3 contains 13 residues. The CDR3 sequence: CSARQAVSYEQYF. For the CDR3, the DNA is TGCAGTGCGCGTCAAGCGGTTTCCTACGAGCAGTACTTC.

At least ten counts were recorded for this clonotype. The chain links TRBV24-1 to TRBJ1-2; no definite D call. The germline V gene encodes CDR1 KGHDR and CDR2 SFDVKD. This CDR3 has 14 residues. Deletions cut 3 bases from V and 0 bases from J, with 7 bases between. The CDR3 here is CATSDARANYGYTF. The CDR3 bases are TGTGCCACCAGTGATGCTAGAGCTAACTATGGCTACACCTTC.

This clonotype turned up a few times. The rearrangement links TRBV19 to TRBJ1-5; tentatively, D is TRBD1 (6 bases). From germline, CDR1 is LNHDA and CDR2 SQIVND (reference sequence). V lost 7 bases and J lost 5, with 15 bases in between. This CDR3 has 14 amino acids. The CDR3 protein is CASTWTVSDQPQHF. The CDR3 region has the DNA TGTGCCAGTACTTGGACAGTGAGCGATCAGCCCCAGCATTTT.

This clonotype has ten or more counts. V is TRBV2 and J is TRBJ2-5, with TRBD2 matching over 12 bases. The length of the CDR3 is 18 residues. From germline, CDR1 is SNHLY and CDR2 FYNNEI. After removal of 6 bases from V and 0 bases from J, the junction contained 11 bases not matched to a gene. CDR3 sequence reads: CASRDRSSGRGYQETQYF. CDR3 coding DNA: TGTGCCAGCAGAGACAGGTCTAGCGGGAGGGGCTACCAAGAGACCCAGTACTTC. Full variable domain (missing parts from reference TRBV2 and TRBJ2-5): EPEVTQTPSHQVTQMGQEVILRCVPISNHLYFYWYRQILGQKVEFLVSFYNNEISEKSEIFDDQFSVERPDGSNFTLKIRSTKLEDSAMYFCASRDRSSGRGYQETQYFGPGTRLLVL.

Many counts were recorded for this clonotype. This chain links TRBV28 with TRBJ2-1; D could derive from TRBD1 or TRBD2 (5 bases each). V dropped 6 bases and J dropped 7 bases, with 16 bases sitting between them. Germline V lookup: CDR1 MDHEN, CDR2 SYDVKM. The CDR3 covers 14 residues. CDR3 coding DNA: TGTGCCAGCAGAACCCCGGGACGGAAAAATGAGCAGTTCTTC. It specifies CASRTPGRKNEQFF.

This clonotype showed up many times. The chain links TRBV7-6 to TRBJ1-5, with D uncertain. This CDR3 comprises 12 residues. Trimming removed 1 base at V and 7 bases at J, with 5 bases between. Germline V CDR1 and CDR2: SGHVS, FNYEAQ. DNA of the CDR3: TGTGCCAGCAGCTTAGTTGGGCAGCCCCAGCATTTT. It codes for CASSLVGQPQHF.

A remark on this clonotype: A much bigger clone sits one base away, suggesting this may be a read error. The conserved phenylalanine or tryptophan normally closing the CDR3 is absent here, so this likely arose from a read error. The CDR3 here is CASSSPSYEQYL. CDR3 DNA: TGTGCCAGCAGCTCCCCCTCCTACGAGCAGTACCTC. The chain joins TRBV13 to TRBJ2-7; D not certain. V lost 4 bases to trimming and J lost 0 bases, with 4 bases between them. This CDR3 is 12 amino acids long. The germline gives CDR1 PRHDT, CDR2 FYEKMQ (reference sequence).

The gene calls are TRBV7-9 and TRBJ2-7; 8 bases line up with TRBD1. The junction had 18 bases not matched to a gene; V was cut back by 5 bases and J by 3 bases. Germline V gene lookup returns CDR1 SEHNR and CDR2 FQNEAQ (reference sequence). This CDR3 is 18 amino acids long. In nucleotides, the CDR3 is TGTGCCAGCAGCGGGGCAGGGGGCGATCCTAGCAGCCTCTACGAGCAGTACTTC. Amino acids: CASSGAGGDPSSLYEQYF.

This clonotype was counted at least ten times. The gene calls are TRBV6-1 and TRBJ2-1; D is unclear. The germline CDR1 and CDR2 sequences are MNHNS and SASEGT. This CDR3 region has 13 residues. V was trimmed by 3 bases and J by 6 bases, leaving 9 bases between them. The CDR3 nucleotides read TGTGCCAGCAGTGAGGAAATTCCCAATGAGCAGTTCTTC. Encoded protein: CASSEEIPNEQFF.

This clonotype was recorded at least ten times. The chain is built from TRBV28 and TRBJ1-1, with D maybe TRBD1 (6 bases). CDR3 size: 16 residues. CDR1 and CDR2 (germline): MDHEN, SYDVKM. Trimming cost V 8 bases and J 1 base, with 20 bases left between them. The CDR3 bases are TGTGCCAGCTGGGGACAAACGGGACTTCGGAACACTGAAGCTTTCTTT. Translation gives CASWGQTGLRNTEAFF.

This clonotype was recorded at least ten times. J is TRBJ1-2 and V is TRBV14, with 7 bases identical to TRBD1. The length of the CDR3 is 14 residues. Germline values: CDR1 SGHDN, CDR2 FVKESK. Trimming cost V 3 bases and J 3 bases; bases outside gene matches: 4. CDR3 sequence reads: CASSHPGTDYGYTF. DNA for the CDR3: TGTGCCAGCAGCCATCCCGGGACAGACTATGGCTACACCTTC.